This record looks at one T cell receptor beta chain sequence and its context. Its target is not known. The repertoire was sequenced with immunoSEQ multiplex PCR; TCRdb's copy has only in-frame clones and lacks some. This table holds 130,000 to 150,000 clones, roughly 86% found once. Looked up from germline, CDR1 is MGHRA and CDR2 is YSYEKL. This CDR3 comprises 13 residues. Trimming shortened V by 4 bases and J by 9 bases, and 13 bases separated the two germline ends. This sample was taken from a study of cytomegalovirus exposure and HLA in healthy donors. At the level of the study: Later, an analysis reported that the 130 or so validation repertoires had used the same platform as the roughly 650 first-cohort repertoires. Study-wide results and limits: High sensitivity and specificity were reportedly achieved when the classifier diagnosed cytomegalovirus status. The study designated about 180 TCR beta chains cytomegalovirus-associated. According to a subsequent analysis, TCR clusters from the first cohort were inclined to appear together in the 90 to 150 validation repertoires.

The TCR comes from a man younger than 35 in good health and CMV-seropositive. The sample consisted of PBMCs. The chain carries TRBV4-1 and TRBJ2-4; tentative D call: TRBD2 (6 bases). Here the CDR3 reads CASSPTGGPIQYF. In DNA form, the CDR3 reads TGCGCCAGCAGCCCGACCGGAGGGCCCATTCAGTACTTC.